This TCR beta chain was sequenced in a study of CD8+CD57+ T cells in acquired aplastic anemia (dated by TCRdb to the late 2010s). In terms of the full investigation: DNA extracted from sorted CD4+ and CD8+ cells had a mean of roughly 3.4 ug, with a range of roughly 0.2 to 27.4 ug.

This clonotype was observed many times. No cognate antigen has been identified for it. One base away there is no much larger clone; base qualities are not given. The germline V gene (reference sequence) provides CDR1 SEHNR and CDR2 FQNEAQ. V lost 1 base and J lost 1 base, and the count of bases not matched to a germline gene is 7. Including the terminal cysteine and phenylalanine, the CDR3 comprises 17 residues. Here the CDR3 DNA is all that survives: 51 bases in frame from base 1. Points the paper makes about the study in general: No significant difference in CD8+ Simpson's diversity was found between patients and healthy controls (P=0.060). Some 30 CD8+ CDR3 sequences were found to be shared between patients and controls, but these sequences appeared to be highly expressed in patients and within the immunodominant clones of the patients.

Genomic DNA was used as template for profiling of TCR beta VDJ combinations and CDR3 sequences. An Illumina HiSeq 2000 was used for TCR repertoire sequencing. The original pipeline was this. TRBV/TRBJ rearrangement plots, CDR3 size and DJ length profiles, and Simpson's diversity index were used to evaluate the repertoires. Whichever DNA sequence was most abundant in the deep sequencing data was defined as the immunodominant clone. CDR3 amino acid sequences were checked for sharing across subjects and were also compared against the VDJdb database and published repertoires. TCRdb reprocessing: public reads trimmed at Q25 with fastp, clones called with MiXCR, in-frame beta chains kept. Records with the same CDR3 protein are collapsed into one entry carrying the most frequent genes and DNA. Here the V and J calls rest on TCRdb's processing, not on the authors' analysis. Recorded for this sample are about 270,000 distinct CDR3 sequences; around 60% of them occurred a single time. The ten biggest clones cover 8% of the sample.

In the study, sorted CD4+ and CD8+ blood T cells from patients with severe aplastic anemia and from healthy subjects underwent deep sequencing of TCR repertoires. Ficoll-Paque density gradient centrifugation was used to isolate peripheral blood mononuclear cells. Before DNA extraction, CD4+ and CD8+ T cells were sorted with FACS or magnetic beads. Material: sorted CD4+, CD8+, or CD8+CD57+ T cells (not recorded which) from PBMCs. The sequence was collected from a human donor with severe aplastic anemia or a healthy control (not recorded which). The rearranged segments are TRBV7-9 and TRBJ1-5; TRBD1 aligns with 7 central bases. The CDR3 protein sequence reads: CASSLELQGRSNQPQHF. The DNA sequence is as follows: TGTGCCAGCAGCTTAGAATTACAGGGGCGCAGCAATCAGCCCCAGCATTTT. Outside the CDR3, residues come from the reference TRBV7-9 and TRBJ1-5 proteins, so the full variable domain is: DTGVSQNPRHKITKRGQNVTFRCDPISEHNRLYWYRQTLGQGPEFLTYFQNEAQLEKSRLLSDRFSAERPKGSFSTLEIQRTEQGDSAMYLCASSLELQGRSNQPQHFGDGTRLSIL.